This TCR beta chain was profiled in a study of T cell changes during pregnancy in multiple sclerosis. This CDR3 has 13 residues. V was pared by 4 bases and J by 2 bases, with 12 bases between. Germline V CDR1 and CDR2: SQVTM, ANQGSEA. TCRdb's table, derived via immunoSEQ multiplex PCR, lists solely in-frame clones and lacks some. The sample holds around 37,000 clones, 91% seen once. Sequenced material: CD8+ T cells from peripheral blood mononuclear cells, taken in the second trimester of pregnancy. The sequence was collected from a female donor with multiple sclerosis, enrolled in a pregnancy study. The chain joins TRBV29-1 to TRBJ2-7; tentative D call: TRBD2 (6 bases). CDR3 bases: TGCAGCGTTGGGGGCGGGGTCACCTACGAGCAGTACTTC. Translated, it gives CSVGGGVTYEQYF.